This T cell receptor beta chain was retrieved from a study of T cell responses to AZD1222 COVID-19 vaccine. Study outcomes and limitations: Donors were chiefly white British, with a greater number of females, and clonal diversity was perhaps underestimated.

Some clones are missing from TCRdb's copy, which holds only in-frame ones; the method was immunoSEQ multiplex PCR. The profile shows about 68,000 clones, roughly 85% of them singletons. The CDR3 sequence is 16 residues long. The ends were cut back, 5 bases at V and 0 bases at J, with 13 bases in the middle. Germline-derived CDR1 and CDR2 are SGHTA and FQGNSA. To note about this clone: What it recognizes is unknown.

This chain joins TRBV7-2 and TRBJ1-4; D unclear. Material: peripheral blood, obtained on day 0 of AZD1222 vaccination. The receptor's source is an adult in good health. The CDR3 sequence is CASSLDLGATNEKLFF. For the CDR3, the DNA is TGTGCCAGCAGCCTTGACCTAGGTGCAACTAATGAAAAACTGTTTTTT.